The present T cell receptor beta chain was sequenced within a study of graft-versus-host responses after intestinal transplantation. Study-wide results and caveats: The presence of high graft-versus-host to host-versus-graft clonal ratios in allografts characterized patients with graft-donor T cell macrochimerism.

Trimming removed 2 bases from V and 9 bases from J, with 20 bases in between. The CDR3 is 17 residues long. CDR1 is LGHNA and CDR2 is YNFKEQ in the germline V gene. Profiling relied on immunoSEQ multiplex PCR, and the TCRdb table lists in-frame clones only, not all of them. The sample lists more than 95,000 clones; about 88% were seen once. A remark on this clone: The antigen is not known.

The chain recombines TRBV4-2 with TRBJ1-6; a possible D gene is TRBD1 (6 bases). The TCR comes from a human donor who received an intestinal transplant. Material: unstimulated CD4+ T cells sorted from spleen or lymph node cells, obtained before intestinal transplant. Here the CDR3 reads CASSQNVLRGAGSPLHF. As DNA, the CDR3 is TGTGCCAGCAGCCAAAACGTACTCAGGGGAGCTGGTTCACCCCTCCACTTT.